This T cell receptor beta chain was sequenced in a study of beta chain features in type 1 diabetes. Study-level results: The naive, central memory and Treg TCRB repertoires of patients appeared to be more similar to one another than those of healthy donors. Patients with Type 1 diabetes showed moderately but significantly shorter TCRB CDR3s in all four CD4+ subsets.

J lost 7 bases, V lost 2 bases, and 22 bases had no gene match. The CDR3 loop spans 20 amino acids. In the case of this clone: Its antigen remains unknown.

All of the isolated RNA was reverse transcribed, so expressed TCRB transcripts were sequenced. The repertoire was sequenced with immunoSEQ multiplex PCR; TCRdb's copy has only in-frame clones and lacks some. The table records some 44,000 clones, about 66% of them present only once. The sample consisted of Tregs from blood. The receptor was derived from a woman younger than 30 with type 1 diabetes. The chain couples TRBV23-1 to TRBJ2-1, with 8 bases identical to TRBD2. TRBV23-1 is classed as an ORF, of uncertain function. The CDR3 DNA is TGCGCCAGCAGTCAACCCTTCAAGCGGGAGCCGACTTGGACAAAGAATGAGCAGTTCTTC. Translated, it gives CASSQPFKREPTWTKNEQFF.